This TCR beta chain appears in the sequencing data of a study of T cell responses to AZD1222 COVID-19 vaccine. Study details: Pooling was applied to second doses at about 4 or about 12 weeks. Points from the study as a whole: Only a handful of people who got AZD1222 tested seropositive at baseline. Among vaccine-associated CD4 TCRs, coverage spanned spike, with dominance at 160-218 and 743-854.

Germline V gives CDR1 SEHNR, CDR2 FQNEAQ (reference sequence). The CDR3 spans 16 residues. The V and J ends lost 1 base and 0 bases respectively, with 9 bases between them. Of note for this clone: Its antigen is undetermined.

Repertoires were generated with immunoSEQ multiplex PCR, while TCRdb's copy carries only in-frame clones and drops some. The sample carries 85,000 to 130,000 clones, about 90% recorded once. The rearrangement joins TRBV7-9 to TRBJ1-4; D is perhaps TRBD1 (5 bases). The TCR comes from an adult in good health. This sample comprised peripheral blood, obtained on day 0 of AZD1222 vaccination. The CDR3 DNA reads TGTGCCAGCAGCTTAGGGGGGGTCCCAACTAATGAAAAACTGTTTTTT. This sequence encodes CASSLGGVPTNEKLFF. Filled out from reference TRBV7-9 and TRBJ1-4, the complete variable domain reads DTGVSQNPRHKITKRGQNVTFRCDPISEHNRLYWYRQTLGQGPEFLTYFQNEAQLEKSRLLSDRFSAERPKGSFSTLEIQRTEQGDSAMYLCASSLGGVPTNEKLFFGSGTQLSVL.